The clone carrying this T cell receptor (beta chain) was counted once. TCRdb's copy holds only in-frame clones and misses some; the assay was immunoSEQ multiplex PCR. Among around 140,000 clones listed, roughly nine tenths were seen once. Germline CDR1 and CDR2: SGHTA and FQGNSA. The CDR3 runs to 13 residues. V gave up 7 bases and J gave up 4 bases, with 13 bases separating them. This sample is part of a study of control samples from healthy donors and cancer patients. Sequences were obtained from blood. The receptor was isolated from a man between 18 and 35 years old in good health. The J gene is TRBJ2-5, the V gene TRBV7-2; perhaps TRBD1 as D (5 bases). CDR3 DNA sequence: TGTGCCAGCACCAAAGGGGTGGGAGAGACCCAGTACTTC. This sequence encodes CASTKGVGETQYF.